These T cell receptor beta chains were read from a single sample in a study of T cell changes during pregnancy in multiple sclerosis. Profiling relied on immunoSEQ multiplex PCR, and the TCRdb table lists in-frame clones only, not all of them. The sample records 34,000 or so clones, approximately 91% being singletons. The sample in question was peripheral blood, obtained in the second trimester of pregnancy. These TCRs come from a female donor in good health, enrolled as a control in a pregnancy study. Each CDR3 is given with its conserved first and last residue. The order of the fields is CDR3 length, V gene, CDR3 protein.

cdr3_length: 11; v_call: TRBV28; cdr3_aa: CASSSPYEQYF
cdr3_length: 14; v_call: TRBV7-8; cdr3_aa: CASSPVQARDGYTF
cdr3_length: 14; v_call: TRBV4-3; cdr3_aa: CASSLGTNNYGYTF
cdr3_length: 14; v_call: TRBV6-1; cdr3_aa: CASAGTFETQPQHF
cdr3_length: 16; v_call: TRBV7-7; cdr3_aa: CASSLAWQGSNQPQHF
cdr3_length: 11; v_call: TRBV6-1; cdr3_aa: CASSVQLEAFF
cdr3_length: 15; v_call: TRBV2; cdr3_aa: CASSERGAGTDTQYF
cdr3_length: 13; v_call: TRBV25-1; cdr3_aa: CASSETALYGYTF
cdr3_length: 13; v_call: TRBV6-1; cdr3_aa: CASSGRENTEAFF
cdr3_length: 14; v_call: TRBV7-9; cdr3_aa: CASSLDSGRAEAFF
cdr3_length: 17; v_call: TRBV5-8; cdr3_aa: CASSLGTGGLGNQPQHF
cdr3_length: 14; v_call: TRBV4-3; cdr3_aa: CASSQDLYLNEQFF
cdr3_length: 18; v_call: TRBV14; cdr3_aa: CASSQTPMGGGLSYEQYF
cdr3_length: 12; v_call: TRBV7-9; cdr3_aa: CASSSWGAEAFF
cdr3_length: 16; v_call: TRBV4-3; cdr3_aa: CASSQENGRGGNEQFF
cdr3_length: 14; v_call: TRBV6-6; cdr3_aa: CASSYSGGLQPQHF
cdr3_length: 17; v_call: TRBV11-2; cdr3_aa: CASSLSPRGEGNYGYTF
cdr3_length: 15; v_call: TRBV10-2; cdr3_aa: CASSTPGDKDSPLHF
cdr3_length: 15; v_call: TRBV6-5; cdr3_aa: CASSRQGRYNSPLHF
cdr3_length: 18; v_call: TRBV5-1; cdr3_aa: CASSLGPTTSGRAGEQYF
cdr3_length: 19; v_call: TRBV11-3; cdr3_aa: CASSKWRSLGGRDYNEQFF
cdr3_length: 16; v_call: TRBV4-2; cdr3_aa: CASSPLGGLVLNEQFF
cdr3_length: 17; v_call: TRBV27; cdr3_aa: CASSLPYRGPTGSPLHF
cdr3_length: 16; v_call: TRBV6-5; cdr3_aa: CASSYSYSSGQETQYF
cdr3_length: 15; v_call: TRBV9; cdr3_aa: CASSVEGSGRETQYF
cdr3_length: 17; v_call: TRBV7-9; cdr3_aa: CASSHDRGGRSNEKLFF
cdr3_length: 15; v_call: TRBV5-1; cdr3_aa: CASSILSGSTDTQYF
cdr3_length: 14; v_call: TRBV28; cdr3_aa: CASSLMAGYNEQFF
cdr3_length: 15; v_call: TRBV27; cdr3_aa: CASSPGTGNNQPQHF
cdr3_length: 14; v_call: TRBV6-4; cdr3_aa: CASSDSREADTQYF
cdr3_length: 13; v_call: TRBV5-4; cdr3_aa: CASSLGPVIEQFF
cdr3_length: 16; v_call: TRBV6-6; cdr3_aa: CASTMSGSGAYNEQFF
cdr3_length: 12; v_call: TRBV2; cdr3_aa: CAGRRFGETQYF
cdr3_length: 13; v_call: TRBV16; cdr3_aa: CASSQISGGDAFF
cdr3_length: 15; v_call: TRBV5-1; cdr3_aa: CASSLDGQPNTEAFF